The 11 T cell receptor beta chains reported below all come from one sample, sequenced in a study of cytomegalovirus exposure and HLA in healthy donors. PCR primers comprised 60 Vbeta and 13 Jbeta primers. Sequencing used immunoSEQ multiplex PCR; TCRdb keeps in-frame clones, though not all of them. Found here are some 150,000 clones, roughly 80% of them singletons; the top ten hold about 3.5%. The source material was PBMCs. These receptors were taken from a man aged 40-49 years in good health and CMV-seronegative.

J is TRBJ2-1 and V is TRBV11-3; D is perhaps TRBD2 (6 bases). Germline V gene lookup returns CDR1 SGHNT and CDR2 YENEEA. The V gene lost 1 base and the J gene lost 9 bases, with 10 bases spanning the gap. The CDR3 sequence is 13 residues long. The DNA of the CDR3 is TGTGCCAGCAGCTTAGCGGGGGTCGTTGAGCAGTTCTTC. It yields the protein CASSLAGVVEQFF.

The chain is built from TRBV7-8 and TRBJ2-7; 8 nucleotides align to TRBD1. From germline, CDR1 is SGHVS and CDR2 FQNEAQ. V trimming: 5 bases; J trimming: 5 bases; junction bases outside the gene matches: 11. This CDR3 has 15 residues. The DNA of the CDR3 is TGTGCCAGCAGCCCCAGACAGGGGTTCGGGAACGAGCAGTACTTC. Its protein product is CASSPRQGFGNEQYF.

This chain joins TRBV6-5 and TRBJ1-2, with 10 positions matching TRBD1. Germline V CDR1 and CDR2: MNHEY, SVGAGI. V was pared by 6 bases and J by 3 bases, with 7 bases of the junction left unmatched. The CDR3 consists of 15 residues. This CDR3 reads CASSPTGTGDYGYTF. Here the CDR3 DNA reads TGTGCCAGCAGCCCGACCGGGACAGGGGACTATGGCTACACCTTC.

J is TRBJ2-5 and V is TRBV5-4; possibly TRBD1 for D (7 bases). The length of the CDR3 is 18 residues. Germline V gene sequence: CDR1 SGHNT, CDR2 YYREEE (reference sequence). V gave up 4 bases and J gave up 2 bases, with 24 bases separating them. CDR3: CASSGAGGRGPLQETQYF. CDR3 DNA: TGTGCCAGCAGCGGGGCAGGGGGGAGAGGACCCCTTCAAGAGACCCAGTACTTC.

The chain employs TRBV19 and TRBJ2-2, with D hard to call. The length of the CDR3 is 14 residues. Per germline, CDR1 LNHDA and CDR2 SQIVND (reference sequence). The V end lost 3 bases, the J end lost 1 base, and 6 bases lay between the germline ends. CDR3 nucleotides: TGTGCCAGTAGTATTGCTATGAACACCGGGGAGCTGTTTTTT. Translating it yields CASSIAMNTGELFF.

This clone was counted only a few times. The chain uses TRBV2 and TRBJ1-3, with D maybe TRBD1 (5 bases). V lost 5 bases to trimming and J lost 6 bases, with 17 bases between them. Per the germline V gene, CDR1 is SNHLY and CDR2 is FYNNEI. The CDR3 runs to 15 residues. Written as DNA, the CDR3 is TGTGCCAGCAGTAGTCACCAGGGAGGGGTAAACACCATATATTTT. Its protein is CASSSHQGGVNTIYF. The variable domain in full, with the rest retrieved from reference TRBV2 and TRBJ1-3, is EPEVTQTPSHQVTQMGQEVILRCVPISNHLYFYWYRQILGQKVEFLVSFYNNEISEKSEIFDDQFSVERPDGSNFTLKIRSTKLEDSAMYFCASSSHQGGVNTIYFGEGSWLTVV.

The chain is built from TRBV9 and TRBJ1-1; 8 bases agree with TRBD1. The V gene's germline CDR1 is SGDLS and CDR2 YYNGEE. V lost 0 bases, J lost 11 bases, and 6 bases stayed unmatched. The CDR3 contains 13 residues. The CDR3 region has the DNA TGTGCCAGCAGCGTAGAGGCGGACAGGGAGGCTTTCTTT. It is translated as CASSVEADREAFF. Combining the CDR3 with reference TRBV9 and TRBJ1-1 gives the whole variable domain DSGVTQTPKHLITATGQRVTLRCSPRSGDLSVYWYQQSLDQGLQFLIQYYNGEERAKGNILERFSAQQFPDLHSELNLSSLELGDSALYFCASSVEADREAFFGQGTRLTVV.

A few counts support this clone. The chain couples TRBV2 to TRBJ1-4; 7 nucleotides agree with TRBD1. CDR3 length equals 15 residues. Germline CDR1 reads SNHLY; CDR2 reads FYNNEI. Trimming removed 5 bases from V and 6 bases from J; junction bases left unmatched: 9. This CDR3 reads CASSKEQGLDEKLFF. As DNA, the CDR3 is TGTGCCAGCAGTAAAGAACAGGGGCTAGATGAAAAACTGTTTTTT.

This chain links TRBV18 with TRBJ1-6; D is uncertain. V gave up 1 base and J gave up 9 bases, with 10 bases separating them. Germline V gives CDR1 KGHSH, CDR2 LQKENI. The CDR3 loop spans 14 amino acids. The CDR3: CASSPRTDLSPLHF. As DNA, the CDR3 is TGTGCCAGCTCACCACGAACAGATCTTTCACCCCTCCACTTT.

The chain recombines TRBV25-1 with TRBJ2-5; TRBD1 matches at 9 bases. Germline trimming cut 6 bases from V and 9 bases from J; bases unmatched to any gene: 14. This CDR3 has 15 residues. Looked up from germline, CDR1 is MGHDK and CDR2 is SYGVNS. CDR3: CASSGDRVELRAQYF. CDR3 nucleotide sequence: TGTGCCAGCAGCGGGGACAGGGTAGAGTTGAGGGCCCAGTACTTC.

This clone came up once. V gene TRBV7-9 combines with J gene TRBJ2-5; D may be TRBD1 (7 bases). Trimming removed 4 bases from V and 11 bases from J, with 23 bases in between. This CDR3 spans 15 amino acids. Per germline, CDR1 SEHNR and CDR2 FQNEAQ (reference sequence). CDR3 nucleotides: TGTGCCAGCAGCTCCCTGACAGGGCGCTCAAGCGGGCAGTACTTC. Translating it yields CASSSLTGRSSGQYF.